This T cell receptor (beta chain) comes out of a study of cytomegalovirus exposure and HLA in healthy donors. 60 Vbeta and 13 Jbeta primers were used in PCR. The assay was immunoSEQ multiplex PCR, and TCRdb's table has in-frame clones only and misses some. The sample carries around 180,000 clones, about 76% recorded once. V shed 7 bases and J 4 bases; nucleotides not matched to a gene: 10. From germline, CDR1 is LNHDA and CDR2 SQIVND (reference sequence). The CDR3 loop spans 16 amino acids. Input material: PBMCs. The V and J genes are TRBV19 and TRBJ1-1, with 12 nucleotides matching TRBD1. This receptor was obtained from a woman aged 45 to 65 in good health and CMV-seronegative. This chain's CDR3 is CASMEGTGGSITEAFF. The CDR3 DNA follows: TGTGCCAGTATGGAGGGGACAGGGGGCTCTATCACTGAAGCTTTCTTT. The complete variable domain, with remaining parts taken from reference TRBV19 and TRBJ1-1, reads DGGITQSPKYLFRKEGQNVTLSCEQNLNHDAMYWYRQDPGQGLRLIYYSQIVNDFQKGDIAEGYSVSREKKESFPLTVTSAQKNPTAFYLCASMEGTGGSITEAFFGQGTRLTVV.